In its sample, the clone carrying this TCR beta chain was seen a few times. Antigen unknown. TCRdb used MiXCR to reprocess the RT-PCR reads, holding one entry per CDR3 protein. The sample includes about half a million distinct CDR3 sequences, 6.5% to 8% of them seen just once. The data derive from a study of response to subunit inactivated influenza vaccine. The study, taken as a whole, reports: The authors suggested that every seasonal influenza vaccination recruits few new T cells.

V gave up 0 bases and J gave up 6 bases; unmatched junction bases: 7. CDR3 length equals 17 residues. Germline CDR1 is SGHRS and CDR2 is YFSETQ. This chain uses TRBV5-1 with TRBJ2-3, with 13 bases matching TRBD2. This sequence was found in a man aged 45 to 75 who received an inactivated influenza vaccine. The input for sequencing was PBMCs from blood, taken roughly 24 months after vaccination. In DNA, the CDR3 is TGCGCCAGCAGCTTGGGTGCAGGACTAGCGGGAGTGGATACGCAGTATTTT. Translated: CASSLGAGLAGVDTQYF.